The 10 T cell receptor beta chains given below trace back to one sample, sequenced in a study of shared clonotypes between healthy human individuals. Sequenced by immunoSEQ multiplex PCR; TCRdb stores in-frame clones only, minus some. The profile covers under 600,000 clones, with roughly 97% appearing a single time and 0.045% to 0.06% taken by the ten largest. The sequenced sample consisted of naive CD4+ T cells sorted from blood. Subset in this sample: CD45RA+ positively selected. These receptors all stem from a woman in her 30s in good health.

The DNA of the CDR3 is TGTGCCAGCAAGCTGGGACTAGCGGAGGCCACCGGGGAGCTGTTTTTT. This translates into CASKLGLAEATGELFF. The rearrangement links TRBV2 to TRBJ2-2; 11 positions match TRBD2. This CDR3 comprises 16 residues. Trimming took 7 bases from V and 4 from J; bases not matched to a gene: 8. CDR1 is SNHLY, CDR2 FYNNEI, per germline.

The rearrangement links TRBV27 to TRBJ2-3, with 7 bases identical to TRBD1. The CDR3 is made up of 15 amino acids. Germline V gene lookup returns CDR1 MNHEY and CDR2 SMNVEV (reference sequence). Unmatched junction bases numbered 7, after V lost 6 bases and J lost 1 base. The CDR3 sequence is CASRIQGRRTDTQYF. DNA of the CDR3: TGTGCCAGCAGAATACAGGGGCGACGCACAGATACGCAGTATTTT.

This chain's CDR3 is CATLRGLRAGETQYF. CDR3 sequence (DNA): TGTGCCACCCTTAGGGGACTAAGAGCCGGGGAGACCCAGTACTTC. J is TRBJ2-5 and V is TRBV6-1, with TRBD2 matching 7 bases. The CDR3 sequence is 15 residues long. With V trimmed by 10 bases and J by 5 bases, 16 bases remained unmatched. CDR1 is MNHNS, CDR2 SASEGT, per germline.

V is TRBV10-3 and J is TRBJ1-1; 10 bases map to TRBD1. The germline V gene encodes CDR1 ENHRY and CDR2 SYGVKD. This CDR3 is 15 amino acids long. V gave up 6 bases and J gave up 1 base; unmatched junction bases: 5. CDR3: CAISLDRGRNTEAFF. DNA of the CDR3: TGTGCCATCAGCCTCGACAGGGGGCGGAACACTGAAGCTTTCTTT.

The V call is TRBV6-5, the J call TRBJ2-7, with D perhaps TRBD2 (5 bases). V dropped 6 bases and J dropped 2 bases, with 11 bases sitting between them. The CDR3 sequence is 13 residues long. From germline, CDR1 is MNHEY and CDR2 SVGAGI. The CDR3 sequence is CASSGGLTYEQYF. The CDR3, as DNA: TGTGCCAGCAGCGGAGGTCTCACCTACGAGCAGTACTTC.

The gene calls are TRBV7-9 and TRBJ2-7; the D call may be TRBD1 or TRBD2 (5 bases each). Trimming removed 5 bases from V and 4 bases from J, with 9 bases in between. The CDR3 sequence is 12 residues long. Germline lookup yields CDR1 SEHNR and CDR2 FQNEAQ (reference sequence). The DNA for the CDR3 is TGTGCCAGCAGCCCAGAGGGGTACGAGCAGTACTTC. Translating it yields CASSPEGYEQYF.

This chain uses TRBV2 with TRBJ2-7; 12 bases are shared with TRBD1. The J segment lost 6 bases and the V segment lost 10 bases, leaving 7 bases of the junction unmatched. The CDR3 has 13 residues. The germline V gene encodes CDR1 SNHLY and CDR2 FYNNEI. The CDR3 nucleotides read TGTGCCACCACCGGGACAGGGGGCGGCGAGCAGTACTTC. Translation: CATTGTGGGEQYF.

The chain has TRBV6-6 and TRBJ1-5, with D possibly TRBD1 on 6 matching bases. CDR3 size: 16 residues. CDR1 and CDR2 (germline): MNHNY, SVGAGI (reference sequence). Trimming pared 6 bases from V and 7 bases from J, leaving 22 bases between. The CDR3 spells CASSPLDSRVGQPQHF. In DNA, the CDR3 is TGTGCCAGCAGCCCCCTGGACAGCCGTGTCGGCCAGCCCCAGCATTTT.

CDR3 region: CATSRERAGFPYEQYF. Written as DNA, the CDR3 is TGTGCCACCAGCAGAGAGCGAGCGGGTTTCCCCTACGAGCAGTACTTC. The V gene is TRBV15, the J gene TRBJ2-7; TRBD2 might be the D (6 bases). Germline CDR1 is LNHNV and CDR2 is YYDKDF (reference sequence). V dropped 0 bases and J dropped 2 bases, with 14 bases sitting between them. The CDR3 totals 16 residues. Looking up the rest from reference TRBV15 and TRBJ2-7 gives the full variable domain: DAMVIQNPRYQVTQFGKPVTLSCSQTLNHNVMYWYQQKSSQAPKLLFHYYDKDFNNEADTPDNFQSRRPNTSFCFLDIRSPGLGDTAMYLCATSRERAGFPYEQYFGPGTRLTVT.

The J gene is TRBJ1-5, the V gene TRBV6-5, with D possibly being TRBD1 (5 bases). V lost 0 bases and J 7 bases, leaving 13 bases between the germline ends. This CDR3 spans 15 amino acids. Germline values: CDR1 MNHEY, CDR2 SVGAGI. CDR3: CASSYSNRRNQPQHF. Here the CDR3 DNA reads TGTGCCAGCAGTTACTCTAACAGGCGAAACCAGCCCCAGCATTTT.